The present entry profiles one T cell receptor beta chain with its context. As yet, its antigen is unknown. With V trimmed by 7 bases and J by 2 bases, 2 bases remained unmatched. Germline V gives CDR1 SNHLY, CDR2 FYNNEI. There are 13 residues in the CDR3. The data originate from a study of OX40 agonist ivuxolimab in advanced cancers. Notes on the study in general: Researchers did not determine the expanded peripheral T cells' antigen specificity. Low normalized T-cell clonal expansion was additionally recorded for some nonresponders.

Only in-frame clones appear in the TCRdb table, and some are missing; sequencing was by immunoSEQ multiplex PCR. The repertoire consists of 60,000 to 80,000 clones, with nearly 90% occurring once and the leading ten covering approximately 10%. At cycle 4 day 1, cycle 7 day 1, and baseline, blood was sampled. The origin of this receptor is an adult with an advanced solid tumor such as melanoma, head and neck, liver or kidney cancer. This chain connects TRBV2 to TRBJ1-5, with 7 positions matching TRBD1. This specimen was CD4+ or CD8+ T cells sorted from blood, taken in a trial of the OX40 agonist ivuxolimab. Written as DNA, the CDR3 is TGTGCCAGCACAGGGGGAGGCAATCAGCCCCAGCATTTT. Protein sequence: CASTGGGNQPQHF.